This TCR beta chain was recorded in a study of blood T cell repertoires in COVID-19. Study-wide context: The United States, Italy and Spain provided the acute and convalescent COVID-19 samples. From T cells, B-cell-depleted T cells, or PBMCs came the material, which was cDNA or gDNA.

CDR1 KGHSH and CDR2 LQKENI come from the germline V gene. This CDR3 has 14 amino acids. V lost 3 bases to trimming and J lost 0 bases, with 9 bases between them. In the source study's methods: Reference gene primer amplification gave nucleated cell count estimates. Clones were read by immunoSEQ multiplex PCR, and TCRdb kept only the in-frame ones, dropping some. The DNA gave D and trimming, while V, J and clone size come from that table. This sample has about 150,000 clones, with 75% to 90% found just once. The rearrangement joins TRBV18 to TRBJ2-7; a possible D gene is TRBD1 (6 bases). The sequencing input was peripheral blood. The clonotype originates from a middle-aged woman with acute or convalescent COVID-19. CDR3 sequence (DNA): TGTGCCAGCTCACCGGGGGCGAGCTCCTACGAGCAGTACTTC. Translated, it gives CASSPGASSYEQYF. Filled out from reference TRBV18 and TRBJ2-7, the complete variable domain reads NAGVMQNPRHLVRRRGQEARLRCSPMKGHSHVYWYRQLPEEGLKFMVYLQKENIIDESGMPKERFSAEFPKEGPSILRIQQVVRGDSAAYFCASSPGASSYEQYFGPGTRLTVT.